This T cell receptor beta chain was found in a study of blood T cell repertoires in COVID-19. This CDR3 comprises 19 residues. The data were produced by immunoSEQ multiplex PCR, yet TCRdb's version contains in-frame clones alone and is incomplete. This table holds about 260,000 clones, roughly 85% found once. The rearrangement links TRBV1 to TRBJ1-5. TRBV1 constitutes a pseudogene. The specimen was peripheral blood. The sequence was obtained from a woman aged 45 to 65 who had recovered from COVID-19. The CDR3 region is CTSSQGWGKWRGKDQPQHF. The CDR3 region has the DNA TGCACCAGCAGCCAGGGTTGGGGAAAGTGGAGGGGAAAGGATCAGCCCCAGCATTTT.